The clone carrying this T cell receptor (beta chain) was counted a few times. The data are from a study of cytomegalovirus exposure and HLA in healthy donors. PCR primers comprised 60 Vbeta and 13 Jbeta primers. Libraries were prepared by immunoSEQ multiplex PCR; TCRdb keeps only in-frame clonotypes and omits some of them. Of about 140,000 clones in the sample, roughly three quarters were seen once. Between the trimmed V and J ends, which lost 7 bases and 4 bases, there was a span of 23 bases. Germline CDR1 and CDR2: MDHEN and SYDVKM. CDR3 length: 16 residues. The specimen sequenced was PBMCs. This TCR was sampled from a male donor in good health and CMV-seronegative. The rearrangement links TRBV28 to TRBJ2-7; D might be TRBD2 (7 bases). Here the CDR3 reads CASTGGRIGSGYEQYF. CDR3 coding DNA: TGTGCCAGCACCGGGGGGCGTATTGGGTCGGGGTACGAGCAGTACTTC.